This T cell receptor beta chain was profiled in a study of blood T cell repertoires in COVID-19. For the study at large: Samples representing acute and convalescent COVID-19 were sourced from the United States, Italy and Spain. T cells, B-cell-depleted T cells, or PBMCs provided the cDNA or gDNA that served as material.

Per the original methods: Researchers report that nucleated cell counts were estimated from reference gene primer amplification. Sequencing was performed with immunoSEQ multiplex PCR; in TCRdb, only in-frame clones are kept and a portion is missing. V, J and clone size are taken as reported in that table, and D and trimming were inferred from the DNA itself. The sample has 130,000 or so clones, 80% to 85% seen once. The CDR3 spans 18 residues. Germline V gene sequence: CDR1 SGHAT, CDR2 FQNNGV. V dropped 5 bases and J dropped 3; count of bases not matched to a gene: 16. Sequencing was carried out using peripheral blood. The TCR originated in an older woman with active or convalescent COVID-19. J is TRBJ2-7 and V is TRBV11-2; 10 bases align to TRBD1. CDR3 coding DNA: TGTGCCAGCAGCCCCATACGGAGGGGGACAGGGGACATCTACGAGCAGTACTTC. It yields the protein CASSPIRRGTGDIYEQYF.